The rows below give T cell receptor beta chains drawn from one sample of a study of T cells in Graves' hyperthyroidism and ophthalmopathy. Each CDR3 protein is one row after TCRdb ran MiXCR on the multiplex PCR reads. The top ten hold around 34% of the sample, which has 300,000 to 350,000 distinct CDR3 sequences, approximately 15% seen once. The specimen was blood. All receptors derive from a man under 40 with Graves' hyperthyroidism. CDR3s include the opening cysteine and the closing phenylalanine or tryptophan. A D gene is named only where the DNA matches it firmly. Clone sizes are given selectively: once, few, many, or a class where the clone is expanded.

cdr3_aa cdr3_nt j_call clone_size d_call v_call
CASSPRGRGTDTQYF TGTGCCAGCAGCCCTCGTGGGAGGGGCACAGATACGCAGTATTTT TRBJ2-3 many TRBD2 TRBV3-1
CSGGDRGATEAFF TGCAGCGGTGGAGACAGGGGCGCTACTGAAGCTTTCTTT TRBJ1-1 - TRBD1 TRBV29-1
CASSLPSASGSGEQFF TGCGCCAGCAGCTTGCCTAGCGCTAGCGGGAGTGGAGAGCAGTTCTTC TRBJ2-1 many TRBD2 TRBV5-1
CASSFETGGGNSPLHF TGCGCCAGCAGCTTCGAGACGGGAGGGGGTAATTCACCCCTCCACTTT TRBJ1-6 many - TRBV5-1
CASSLYNGDTEAFF TGTGCCAGCAGCTTATACAATGGGGACACTGAAGCTTTCTTT TRBJ1-1 many - TRBV7-9
CATSSGTNTGELFF TGTGCCACCAGCAGCGGGACGAACACCGGGGAGCTGTTTTTT TRBJ2-2 few - TRBV15
CASSLTGQGNSPLHF TGTGCCAGCAGTTTAACGGGACAGGGGAATTCACCCCTCCACTTT TRBJ1-6 few TRBD1 TRBV27
CASIFRGRFDTEAFF TGTGCCAGCATATTCCGGGGGCGTTTCGACACTGAAGCTTTCTTT TRBJ1-1 many - TRBV28
CASSQNRGNIQYF TGTGCCAGCAGCCAAAACAGGGGAAACATTCAGTACTTC TRBJ2-4 few TRBD1 TRBV3-1
CASSGRVPDSEAFF TGTGCCAGCAGCGGCAGGGTTCCGGACTCTGAAGCTTTCTTT TRBJ1-1 few - TRBV16
CASSGGLAGMDEQFF TGTGCCAGCAGCGGGGGACTAGCGGGAATGGATGAGCAGTTCTTC TRBJ2-1 few TRBD2 TRBV5-4
CASSQLRGNQPQHF TGTGCCAGCAGCCAACTTCGGGGGAATCAGCCCCAGCATTTT TRBJ1-5 - - TRBV16
CASSPLTIRQTYNEQFF TGTGCCAGCAGTCCCTTAACAATAAGGCAAACGTACAATGAGCAGTTCTTC TRBJ2-1 many - TRBV28
CASSSGQGAPSGELFF TGCGCCAGCAGCTCTGGACAGGGGGCGCCCTCCGGGGAGCTGTTTTTT TRBJ2-2 - TRBD1 TRBV5-1
CSVELSGSDEQYF TGCAGCGTTGAGTTGAGCGGGAGTGACGAGCAGTACTTC TRBJ2-7 many TRBD2 TRBV29-1
CASSSNRGGGYTF TGTGCCAGCAGTTCCAACAGGGGGGGTGGCTACACCTTC TRBJ1-2 - TRBD1 TRBV6-2/TRBV6-3
CASSLLAGGSTDAQYF TGTGCCAGCAGCTTACTAGCGGGAGGGAGCACAGATGCGCAGTATTTT TRBJ2-3 - TRBD2 TRBV5-6
CASSSNSIGAEETQYF TGCGCCAGCAGCTCAAATAGTATCGGGGCCGAAGAGACCCAGTACTTC TRBJ2-5 many - TRBV5-1
CASSLGAGGVNEQFF TGCGCCAGCAGCTTGGGGGCGGGAGGTGTCAATGAGCAGTTCTTC TRBJ2-1 - TRBD2 TRBV5-1
CASSSLPSGWGGRNEQFF TGTGCCAGCAGCTCACTACCTTCGGGGTGGGGCGGGAGGAATGAGCAGTTCTTC TRBJ2-1 - TRBD2 TRBV5-6
CASSLSPGTEAFF TGTGCCAGCAGTTTAAGTCCGGGGACTGAAGCTTTCTTT TRBJ1-1 many - TRBV6-1
CASSPGTGTNEQYF TGTGCCAGCTCCCCAGGGACAGGGACGAACGAGCAGTACTTC TRBJ2-7 many TRBD1 TRBV27
CASSPMDGTGGWYTEAFF TGTGCCAGCAGTCCTATGGACGGGACAGGGGGCTGGTACACTGAAGCTTTCTTT TRBJ1-1 - TRBD1 TRBV28
CASSVGPAPYGPHSYEQYF TGTGCCAGCAGCGTAGGACCCGCTCCGTACGGACCCCACTCCTACGAGCAGTACTTC TRBJ2-7 many - TRBV9
CASSGYRETQYF TGTGCCAGCAGTGGGTATCGAGAGACCCAGTACTTC TRBJ2-5 many - TRBV2
CASNLEGITGELFF TGTGCCAGCAACCTGGAGGGGATCACCGGGGAGCTGTTTTTT TRBJ2-2 - - TRBV7-2
CASSMGWQPQHF TGTGCCAGTAGTATGGGTTGGCAGCCCCAGCATTTT TRBJ1-5 - - TRBV19
CASGNGGRFGNEQFF TGTGCCAGCGGAAACGGCGGGAGGTTTGGGAATGAGCAGTTCTTC TRBJ2-1 many TRBD2 TRBV7-9
CATRTSGYEQYF TGTGCCACTAGGACTAGCGGGTACGAGCAGTACTTC TRBJ2-7 - TRBD2 TRBV19
CAWSVGGSTEAFF TGTGCCTGGAGTGTAGGGGGGAGCACTGAAGCTTTCTTT TRBJ1-1 - - TRBV30
CASRGRTHNSPLHF TGTGCCTCTCGGGGGCGAACCCATAATTCACCCCTCCACTTT TRBJ1-6 many - TRBV19
CATQNTGELFF TGTGCCACACAGAACACCGGGGAGCTGTTTTTT TRBJ2-2 many - TRBV12-3/TRBV12-4
CASSHHGGSRGYTF TGTGCCAGCAGCCATCACGGGGGTTCGCGCGGCTACACCTTC TRBJ1-2 many - TRBV5-5
CASTIGAGGAFF TGTGCCAGCACCATAGGGGCAGGGGGAGCTTTCTTT TRBJ1-1 many TRBD1 TRBV7-2
CASSLDVTYEQYF TGTGCCAGCAGTTTAGACGTAACCTACGAGCAGTACTTC TRBJ2-7 - - TRBV27
CASSPPSGWGNSPLHF TGTGCCAGCTCACCACCCTCAGGGTGGGGAAATTCACCCCTCCACTTT TRBJ1-6 few - TRBV18
CSATRGGFLAGDNEQFF TGCAGTGCTACGAGGGGTGGGTTTCTAGCGGGGGACAATGAGCAGTTCTTC TRBJ2-1 - TRBD2 TRBV20-1
CASGHKTQAFF TGTGCCAGCGGGCACAAAACGCAAGCTTTCTTT TRBJ1-1 - - TRBV12-3/TRBV12-4
CASSSRGAEQYF TGTGCCAGTAGTTCAAGAGGGGCTGAGCAGTACTTC TRBJ2-7 - - TRBV19
CASSQRGGYTNYGYTF TGCGCCAGCAGCCAAAGGGGGGGATATACTAACTATGGCTACACCTTC TRBJ1-2 - - TRBV4-1
CASSMRDGTNEQFF TGTGCCAGTAGTATGCGGGACGGTACGAATGAGCAGTTCTTC TRBJ2-1 - - TRBV19
CASSPVPGLAGYNGQFF TGTGCCAGCTCACCAGTCCCCGGACTAGCGGGATACAATGGGCAGTTCTTC TRBJ2-1 - TRBD2 TRBV18
CASSLARLAGVTSTDTQYF TGTGCCAGCAGCTTAGCGAGACTAGCGGGAGTTACTAGCACAGATACGCAGTATTTT TRBJ2-3 - TRBD2 TRBV7-8
CSVPGTGGQETQYF TGCAGCGTCCCTGGGACAGGGGGGCAAGAGACCCAGTACTTC TRBJ2-5 - TRBD1 TRBV29-1
CASSFASEQYF TGTGCCAGCAGCTTTGCCAGCGAGCAGTACTTC TRBJ2-7 many - TRBV3-1
CASSYSGEGGNTIYF TGTGCCAGCAGTTACTCGGGCGAGGGGGGAAACACCATATATTTT TRBJ1-3 few - TRBV6-5
CSAREARLAGAGEQFF TGCAGTGCTAGAGAAGCGAGGCTAGCGGGAGCTGGTGAGCAGTTCTTC TRBJ2-1 few TRBD2 TRBV20-1
CSATTGVVYNEQFF TGCAGTGCCACTACAGGGGTCGTCTACAATGAGCAGTTCTTC TRBJ2-1 few TRBD1 TRBV20-1
CASSQDASSGANVLTF TGTGCCAGCAGCCAAGATGCCTCCTCTGGGGCCAACGTCCTGACTTTC TRBJ2-6 - - TRBV14
CASGLEFYEQYF TGTGCCAGCGGACTAGAGTTCTACGAGCAGTACTTC TRBJ2-7 many TRBD2 TRBV6-2/TRBV6-3
CASRRQGGFTDTQYF TGTGCCAGCAGACGACAGGGTGGTTTCACAGATACGCAGTATTTT TRBJ2-3 many TRBD1 TRBV12-3/TRBV12-4
CAWGAGETQYF TGTGCCTGGGGGGCTGGGGAGACCCAGTACTTC TRBJ2-5 many - TRBV30
CASSYSEQETQYF TGTGCCAGCAGTTACTCTGAGCAAGAGACCCAGTACTTC TRBJ2-5 many - TRBV6-5
CASSPYPGELFF TGTGCCAGCAGCCCTTATCCCGGGGAGCTGTTTTTT TRBJ2-2 many - TRBV3-1
CASSQVQQGPTDTQYF TGCGCCAGCAGCCAGGTCCAACAGGGGCCAACAGATACGCAGTATTTT TRBJ2-3 many TRBD1 TRBV4-1
CASSIVTNTDTQYF TGTGCCAGTAGTATAGTTACCAACACAGATACGCAGTATTTT TRBJ2-3 - - TRBV19
CASSVGQALGETQYF TGCGCCAGCAGTGTAGGACAGGCTCTGGGGGAGACCCAGTACTTC TRBJ2-5 few TRBD1 TRBV10-2
CASRWTMDNEQFF TGTGCCAGCAGGTGGACTATGGACAATGAGCAGTTCTTC TRBJ2-1 many - TRBV28
CSARDPLSPYGYTF TGCAGTGCTAGAGATCCCCTCTCTCCCTATGGCTACACCTTC TRBJ1-2 few - TRBV20-1
CASSANGLNNEQFF TGTGCCAGCAGCGCTAACGGACTTAACAATGAGCAGTTCTTC TRBJ2-1 many - TRBV9